Here is one TCR beta chain with its context. Its antigen remains unknown. Tagging with unique molecular identifiers was applied to individual cDNA molecules. In TCRdb, the 5' RACE reads were re-called with MiXCR into one record per CDR3 protein. The sample carries roughly 26,000 distinct CDR3 sequences, under 5% recorded once. V was trimmed by 3 bases and J by 9 bases, leaving 9 bases between them. The CDR3 length is 12 residues. Germline values: CDR1 WNHNN, CDR2 SYGVQD (reference sequence). These data belong to a study of early T cells in non-severe SARS-CoV-2 infection. Study as a whole: RNA in bulk from unsorted whole blood was sequenced, and chains were unpaired. Study results and caveats: VDJdb matches were skewed toward anti-spike CD8 T cell responses.

Material: whole blood. This receptor was taken from an adult who was a healthcare worker with PCR-confirmed SARS-CoV-2 infection or an uninfected control (not recorded which). The chain has TRBV10-1 and TRBJ2-1; D unclear. The CDR3 region has the DNA TGCGCCAGCAGTGACCCAGCCGGTGAGCAGTTCTTC. It translates to CASSDPAGEQFF.